The present T cell receptor (beta chain) was sequenced within a study of a mutant IDH1 vaccine in newly diagnosed glioma. Study at large: The initiation of vaccination occurred 4-6 weeks after radiotherapy alone, or with temozolomide cycles. General observations from the study: Any relationship between pseudoprogression and changes in top peripheral T cell clonotypes seemed absent. Induction of immune responses by the vaccine occurred in about 95% of patients.

Sequencing used immunoSEQ multiplex PCR; TCRdb keeps in-frame clones, though not all of them. Among around 80,000 clones listed, more than 80% were seen once. Concerning this clone itself: The target antigen is unknown.

The time point denotes: week 23, last vaccination. Mutant IDH1 20-mer peptide, at 300 ug, made up each vaccine dose, with topical imiquimod. Donors had new WHO grade 3 or 4 IDH1-mutant, ATRX-lost astrocytomas. Deletions cut 4 bases from V and 3 bases from J, with 12 bases between. Germline V gene lookup returns CDR1 SGHRS and CDR2 YFSETQ. The CDR3 length is 14 residues. The sequencing used PBMCs, collected from a glioma patient whose treatment included an IDH1 peptide vaccine. The sequence was obtained from a woman aged 45-60 years with glioma. V usage is TRBV5-1 and J usage is TRBJ2-3; D gene unclear. In DNA, the CDR3 is TGCGCCAGCAGCCGGGTAGTAGGAACAGATACGCAGTATTTT. This gives the protein CASSRVVGTDTQYF.